This T cell receptor beta chain was found in a study of identical twins. Unique molecular identifiers were present on the cDNA, which also gained a universal primer site by template switching. TCRdb re-called the 5' RACE reads with MiXCR, one entry per CDR3 protein. The sample has about 690,000 distinct CDR3 sequences, roughly 6.2% seen once; the top ten hold roughly 1.6%. This clonotype was detected only a few times. The donor group consisted entirely of healthy Caucasians. The CDR3 is made up of 14 amino acids. V shed 6 bases and J shed 10 bases, with 21 bases lying between them. Germline values: CDR1 MDHEN, CDR2 SYDVKM.

The sequence derives from a man aged 18 to 29 in good health. The sequenced material came from naive T cells sorted from blood. J is TRBJ1-1 and V is TRBV28, with D possibly being TRBD1 (5 bases). This CDR3 is CASSLTGTYVGAFF. CDR3 nucleotide sequence: TGTGCCAGCAGCCTAACCGGGACCTACGTCGGAGCTTTCTTT.